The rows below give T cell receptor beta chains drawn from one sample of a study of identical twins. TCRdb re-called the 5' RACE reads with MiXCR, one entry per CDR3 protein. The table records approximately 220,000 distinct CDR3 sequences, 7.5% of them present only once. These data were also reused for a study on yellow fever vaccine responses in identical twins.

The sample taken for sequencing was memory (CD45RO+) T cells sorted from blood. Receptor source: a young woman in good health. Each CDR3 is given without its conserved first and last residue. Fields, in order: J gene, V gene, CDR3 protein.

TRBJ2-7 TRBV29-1 SVEQFYEQY
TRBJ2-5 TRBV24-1 ATSDFMSDREAVETQY
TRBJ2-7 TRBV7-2 ASSLNPGSEQY
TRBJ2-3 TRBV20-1 SAGLQSGVDTQY
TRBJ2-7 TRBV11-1 ASSFESQGGSYEQY
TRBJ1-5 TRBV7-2 ASSLEGQQGNQPQH
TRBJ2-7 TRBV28 ASSLGLASYEQY
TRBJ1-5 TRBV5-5 ASSATGDNQPQH
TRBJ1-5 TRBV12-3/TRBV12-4 ASTKGQPNQPQH
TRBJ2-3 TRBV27 ASSPQGIPTDTQY
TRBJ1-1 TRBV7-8 ASSRPGTGTEAF
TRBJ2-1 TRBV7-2 ASSPPPDYEQF
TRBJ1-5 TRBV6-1 ASSEAGQQNQPQH
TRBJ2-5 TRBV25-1 ASSEITGKRETQY
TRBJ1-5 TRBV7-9 ASSLAINQPQH
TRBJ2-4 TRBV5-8 ASSLGVLAKNIQY
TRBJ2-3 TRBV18 ASSPPWDTDTQY
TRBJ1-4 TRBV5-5 ASSPAPSGVGEKLF
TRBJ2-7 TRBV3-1 ASSQVGVTYEQY
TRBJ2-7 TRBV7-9 ASSPLGGGDEQY
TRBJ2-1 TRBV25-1 ASSEHAGAFYNEQF
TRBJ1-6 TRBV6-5 ASGTPLH
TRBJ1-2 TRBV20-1 SARTANYGYT
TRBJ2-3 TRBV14 ASSLQVPGTDTQY
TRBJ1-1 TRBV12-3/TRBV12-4 ASSLGGWGTEAF
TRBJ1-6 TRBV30 AWSRSQQFTLH
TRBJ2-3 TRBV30 ARRVAGSTDTQY
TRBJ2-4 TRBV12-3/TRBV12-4 ASTPGTGGSDLAKNIQY
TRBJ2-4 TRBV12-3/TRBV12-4 ASTLFAQAKNIQY
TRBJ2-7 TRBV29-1 SVLWGNEQY
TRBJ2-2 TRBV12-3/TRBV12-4 ASGPGGRELF
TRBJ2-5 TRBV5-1 ASSLVSSGRGGQETQY
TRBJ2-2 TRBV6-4 ASSGSGTTGELF
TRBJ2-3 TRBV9 ASSPTGGADTQY
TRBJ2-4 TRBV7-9 ASSFDSNIQY
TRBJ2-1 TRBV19 ASSTQGGGQF
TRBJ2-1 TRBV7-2 ASSLGTGGTNEQF